Listed below are T cell receptor beta chains from one sample, sequenced in a study of blood T cells in healthy people across ages. TCRdb re-analysed the 5' RACE reads in MiXCR, keeping a single row per CDR3 protein. The sample yields 1.5 million to 2 million distinct CDR3 sequences, about 49% seen once. Source material: blood. The receptors originated from a middle-aged woman in good health. CDR3s include the opening cysteine and the closing phenylalanine or tryptophan. The D gene is left open where the match is weak. The size of a clone is reported for some rows only, either as once, few or many, or as a class for expanded clones.

d_call,clone_size,j_call,v_call,cdr3_aa,cdr3_nt
NA,NA,TRBJ1-6,TRBV11-2,CASSLGRRAGNSPLHF,TGTGCCAGCAGCCTCGGACGGCGAGCTGGTAATTCACCCCTCCATTTT
NA,NA,TRBJ1-1,TRBV20-1,CMLQMEAEAFF,TGCATGCTACAGATGGAGGCTGAAGCTTTCTTT
NA,NA,TRBJ2-4,TRBV6-6,CASSYSGKGSKNIQYF,TGTGCCAGCAGTTACTCAGGGAAAGGGTCCAAAAACATTCAGTACTTC
TRBD1,NA,TRBJ1-5,TRBV27,CASSPDHATGFANQPQHF,TGTGCCAGCAGTCCGGACCATGCGACAGGGTTCGCAAATCAGCCCCAGCATTTT
NA,once,TRBJ1-2,TRBV15,CATQVWAYDGYTF,TGTGCCACCCAGGTATGGGCTTACGATGGCTACACCTTC
TRBD1,few,TRBJ2-7,TRBV12-3/TRBV12-4,CASSLDGTGAHEQYF,TGTGCCAGCAGTTTAGACGGGACAGGGGCCCACGAGCAGTACTTC
TRBD1,NA,TRBJ1-2,TRBV20-1,CSADSGQGGDNYGYTF,TGCAGTGCAGACTCGGGACAGGGAGGTGATAACTATGGCTACACCTTC
NA,NA,TRBJ2-2,TRBV7-8,CASHTTGDTGELFF,TGTGCCAGCCACACAACAGGAGATACCGGGGAGCTGTTTTTT
NA,few,TRBJ2-1,TRBV6-1,CASSDRRGSSYNEQFF,TGTGCCAGCAGTGATAGGAGGGGTAGCTCCTACAATGAGCAGTTCTTC
NA,NA,TRBJ2-3,TRBV20-1,CSARPYTDTQYF,TGCAGTGCGAGGCCCTACACAGATACGCAGTATTTT
TRBD1,few,TRBJ2-7,TRBV28,CASSFRTGGWYEQYF,TGTGCCAGCAGTTTCCGGACAGGGGGCTGGTACGAGCAGTACTTC
NA,NA,TRBJ2-7,TRBV4-1,CASSQDMESYEQYF,TGCGCCAGCAGCCAAGATATGGAGTCCTACGAGCAGTACTTC
NA,few,TRBJ2-5,TRBV4-2,CASSQGQEQETQYF,TGTGCCAGCAGCCAAGGACAGGAGCAAGAGACCCAGTACTTC
NA,NA,TRBJ2-3,TRBV11-2,CASREVGTDTQYF,TGTGCCAGCAGAGAGGTGGGGACAGATACGCAGTATTTT
NA,NA,TRBJ2-4,TRBV20-1,CSARSGVWAKNIQYF,TGCAGTGCTAGATCGGGAGTCTGGGCCAAAAACATTCAGTACTTC
TRBD1,NA,TRBJ1-6,TRBV9,CASSDPLQGVPNNSPLHF,TGTGCCAGCAGCGACCCCTTACAGGGGGTCCCTAATAATTCACCCCTCCACTTT
NA,NA,TRBJ1-5,TRBV29-1,CSVVAGDQPQHF,TGCAGCGTTGTCGCAGGGGATCAGCCCCAGCATTTT
NA,NA,TRBJ1-4,TRBV6-5,CASSYLGDEKLFF,TGTGCCAGCAGTTACTTGGGGGATGAAAAACTGTTTTTT
NA,NA,TRBJ2-1,TRBV2,CASSDATASWDNEQFF,TGTGCCAGCAGTGACGCGACCGCATCATGGGACAATGAGCAGTTCTTC
TRBD2,NA,TRBJ2-1,TRBV12-3/TRBV12-4,CASSLGLAGHVGQFF,TGTGCCAGCAGTTTAGGACTAGCGGGACATGTGGGGCAGTTCTTC
NA,few,TRBJ2-3,TRBV15,CATSREVEASTDTQYF,TGTGCCACCAGCAGAGAGGTGGAGGCTAGCACAGATACGCAGTATTTT
TRBD1,NA,TRBJ2-7,TRBV7-2,CASSSDRGRYNEQYF,TGTGCCAGCAGCTCAGACAGGGGGCGGTACAATGAGCAGTACTTC
NA,few,TRBJ1-1,TRBV3-1,CASSQDYHIASEAFF,TGTGCCAGCAGCCAAGATTATCATATAGCCTCTGAAGCTTTCTTT
NA,NA,TRBJ1-1,TRBV3-1,CASSQDFGMNTEAFF,TGTGCCAGCAGCCAAGATTTCGGAATGAACACTGAAGCTTTCTTT
NA,NA,TRBJ2-6,TRBV5-4,CASRSGGSSGANVLTF,TGTGCCAGCAGAAGTGGGGGATCTTCTGGGGCCAACGTCCTGACTTTC
NA,NA,TRBJ2-5,TRBV25-1,CAGSHWGPNEQYF,TGTGCCGGCAGTCATTGGGGTCCCAATGAGCAGTACTTC
NA,few,TRBJ2-1,TRBV29-1,CSALPDLSGGTHNEQFF,TGCAGCGCACTTCCCGATCTTAGCGGAGGAACCCACAATGAGCAGTTCTTC
NA,NA,TRBJ1-2,TRBV29-1,CSVEPDSNYGYTF,TGCAGCGTTGAACCCGACAGTAACTATGGCTACACCTTC
NA,NA,TRBJ2-7,TRBV6-5,CASSYAPGRGVSSYEQYF,TGTGCCAGCAGTTACGCGCCAGGGCGGGGCGTAAGCTCCTACGAGCAGTACTTC
TRBD1,NA,TRBJ2-1,TRBV20-1,CSARDRVSYNEQFF,TGCAGTGCTAGGGACAGGGTCTCCTACAATGAGCAGTTCTTC
NA,NA,TRBJ2-1,TRBV2,CASSAEVYNEQFF,TGTGCCAGCAGTGCGGAAGTCTACAATGAGCAGTTCTTC
TRBD1,few,TRBJ2-7,TRBV6-2/TRBV6-3,CASKRTGQGYEQYF,TGTGCCAGTAAAAGAACGGGACAGGGGTACGAGCAGTACTTC
TRBD2,once,TRBJ2-3,TRBV28,CASSFSAGGPGTQYF,TGTGCCAGCAGTTTTTCGGCGGGGGGTCCCGGCACGCAGTATTTT
NA,NA,TRBJ1-2,TRBV6-6,CASSPSRGDYGYTF,TGTGCCAGCAGCCCCTCGCGGGGTGACTATGGCTACACCTTC
NA,NA,TRBJ2-7,TRBV2,CASSEEGSSYNEQYF,TGTGCCAGCAGTGAGGAGGGGAGCTCCTACAATGAGCAGTACTTC
NA,NA,TRBJ2-5,TRBV13,CASSLGAGEYQETQYF,TGTGCCAGCAGCTTAGGCGCTGGGGAATACCAAGAGACCCAGTACTTC
NA,few,TRBJ2-1,TRBV11-2,CASSGDGPNEQFF,TGTGCCAGCAGCGGGGACGGACCCAATGAGCAGTTCTTC
NA,NA,TRBJ1-2,TRBV27,CASSLSREWNYGYTF,TGTGCCAGCAGTTTATCGCGGGAGTGGAACTATGGCTACACCTTC
TRBD1,NA,TRBJ2-1,TRBV5-1,CASSNSGQGYNEQFF,TGCGCCAGCAGCAACTCGGGACAGGGCTACAATGAGCAGTTCTTC
TRBD1,few,TRBJ1-5,TRBV7-9,CASSSGQGDSNQPQHF,TGTGCCAGCAGTTCGGGACAGGGGGATAGCAATCAGCCCCAGCATTTT
TRBD1,NA,TRBJ1-6,TRBV27,CASRLLPPGQGSSPLHF,TGTGCCAGCAGATTACTACCACCGGGACAGGGTAGTTCACCCCTCCACTTT
NA,NA,TRBJ1-2,TRBV6-1,CASTQTLTVGGYTF,TGTGCCAGCACCCAGACATTGACAGTCGGTGGCTACACCTTC
TRBD1,few,TRBJ1-6,TRBV9,CASSVGTGSPLHF,TGTGCCAGCAGCGTAGGGACAGGCTCACCCCTCCACTTT
TRBD2,once,TRBJ2-3,TRBV6-6,CASSYGLGREKQYF,TGTGCCAGCAGTTACGGGCTAGGGAGGGAGAAGCAGTATTTT